This T cell receptor (beta chain) stems from a study of a mutant IDH1 vaccine in newly diagnosed glioma. Study details: The first vaccination came 4-6 weeks after radiotherapy alone, or with temozolomide cycles. Patients previously underwent radiotherapy, temozolomide, or both, and most underwent both.

Time point defined: week 5, during vaccination. With topical imiquimod, each dose of the vaccine consisted of 300 ug of mutant IDH1 20-mer peptide. Diagnosis in the donors showed new WHO grade 3 or 4 astrocytomas that were IDH1-mutant and ATRX-lost. Regarding this clone: What it binds is unknown.

Profiling relied on immunoSEQ multiplex PCR, and the TCRdb table lists in-frame clones only, not all of them. The sample contains tens of thousands of clones, just under 80% of which appear only once. Germline CDR1 reads KGHSH; CDR2 reads LQKENI. Trimming stripped 6 bases from V and 6 bases from J, with 9 bases between. CDR3 size: 11 residues. This chain uses TRBV18 with TRBJ2-7; D not certain. This receptor was taken from a man aged 50 to 60 with glioma. This sample comprised PBMCs, obtained from a glioma patient whose treatment included an IDH1 peptide vaccine. The CDR3 protein is CASSPSGEQYF. The CDR3 bases are TGTGCCAGCTCCCCCTCGGGCGAGCAGTACTTC.